This T cell receptor beta chain emerged from a study of T cells in Graves' hyperthyroidism and ophthalmopathy. With respect to this clonotype: Its antigen is currently unknown.

CDR3 size: 15 residues. Germline CDR1 and CDR2: MNHEY and SMNVEV (reference sequence). The ends were cut back, 0 bases at V and 0 bases at J, with 9 bases in the middle. Across 18 months, stable Graves' hyperthyroidism was marked by no progression to ophthalmopathy. Hyperthyroidism in the patients, aged 18 to 65, was newly diagnosed and under 2 months in duration. General study findings and limits: Also found in blood were most expanded thyroid clonotypes above 0.001.

From RNA transcripts, TCR beta CDR3 regions were amplified. HTBI primers were employed in a first-round RT-PCR of the TCR CDR3. One entry per CDR3 protein results from TCRdb running MiXCR on the multiplex PCR reads. The table includes around 620,000 distinct CDR3 sequences, 15% to 20% detected once. The sample consisted of blood. J is TRBJ2-7 and V is TRBV27; D is undetermined. This TCR derives from a woman aged 25 to 39 with Graves' hyperthyroidism. The CDR3 DNA reads as TGTGCCAGCAGTTTATCGGGCGGCCTCTCCTACGAGCAGTACTTC. Protein: CASSLSGGLSYEQYF.